This record covers a single T cell receptor beta chain. The record originates from a study of blood T cell repertoires in COVID-19. In the study's own analysis: Reference gene primer amplification gave nucleated cell count estimates. Sequenced by immunoSEQ multiplex PCR; TCRdb stores in-frame clones only, minus some. Clone size and the V and J calls come from that table; the DNA yielded D and trimming. Here the sample spans about 72,000 clones, around 86% being singletons. Material: peripheral blood. The TCR originated in a man between 65 and 85 years old with active or convalescent COVID-19.

CDR3 region: CASSLSRFATNEKLFF. Written as DNA, the CDR3 is TGTGCCAGCAGCCTCTCTAGATTCGCAACTAATGAAAAACTGTTTTTT. This chain links TRBV7-9 with TRBJ1-4; D gene unclear. Trimming took off 5 bases at V and 0 bases at J, with 13 bases between the two ends. There are 16 residues in the CDR3. Germline V gene sequence: CDR1 SEHNR, CDR2 FQNEAQ (reference sequence).